These T cell receptor beta chains were read from a single sample in a study of T-cell reconstitution after alpha-beta-depleted transplantation in children. One entry per CDR3 protein results from TCRdb running MiXCR on the PCR reads. The table lists tens of thousands of distinct CDR3 sequences, about 6% of them singletons, with approximately 30% in the top ten. The sample here was peripheral blood, taken 60 days after TCRalphabeta/CD19-depleted stem cell transplant. The receptors were gathered from a child less than two years old who had a stem cell transplant for acute myeloid leukemia, so the T cells may come from the graft donor. Both conserved end residues are part of each CDR3. D genes are given only for firm matches. Size tells how often a clone was seen (once, few, many) or the class of an expanded clone, and some rows leave it out.

TRBD1	TRBV7-9	many	TRBJ2-1	CASSSRGQGKDNEQFF	TGTGCCAGCAGCTCTAGAGGACAGGGAAAAGACAATGAGCAGTTCTTC
-	TRBV5-1	many	TRBJ2-3	CASSLERRSSTDTQYF	TGCGCCAGCAGCTTGGAGCGAAGAAGTAGCACAGATACGCAGTATTTT
-	TRBV30	many	TRBJ2-7	CAWSGRDGYYEQYF	TGTGCCTGGAGTGGCCGGGACGGGTACTACGAGCAGTACTTC
TRBD2	TRBV7-9	many	TRBJ2-1	CASSLAASGRGYNEQFF	TGTGCCAGCAGCTTAGCGGCTAGCGGGAGAGGTTACAATGAGCAGTTCTTC
-	TRBV7-2	many	TRBJ1-1	CASSLVAGALNTEAFF	TGTGCCAGCAGCTTAGTAGCGGGGGCGCTTAACACTGAAGCTTTCTTT
-	TRBV7-9	many	TRBJ1-2	CASSFTGDRDYGYTF	TGTGCCAGCAGCTTCACCGGAGACCGGGACTATGGCTACACCTTC
-	TRBV11-2	many	TRBJ1-5	CASSLGDYSNQPQHF	TGTGCCAGCAGCTTAGGGGATTATAGCAATCAGCCCCAGCATTTT
-	TRBV9	many	TRBJ2-3	CASSVTGASADTQYF	TGTGCCAGCAGCGTAACGGGAGCATCCGCAGATACGCAGTATTTT
-	TRBV15	many	TRBJ1-1	CATSREMNTEAFF	TGTGCCACCAGCAGAGAGATGAACACTGAAGCTTTCTTT
TRBD2	TRBV7-3	many	TRBJ2-2	CASSPTSGRAGTGELFF	TGTGCCAGCAGCCCAACTAGCGGGAGGGCCGGCACCGGGGAGCTGTTTTTT
TRBD1	TRBV5-6	many	TRBJ2-7	CATFSGQGSEQYF	TGTGCCACCTTCTCGGGACAGGGGTCCGAGCAGTACTTC
-	TRBV27	many	TRBJ2-3	CASSLRTASTDTQYF	TGTGCCAGCAGTCTAAGGACGGCTAGCACAGATACGCAGTATTTT
-	TRBV20-1	many	TRBJ1-3	CSALKDSGNTIYF	TGCAGTGCCCTAAAAGACTCTGGAAACACCATATATTTT
-	TRBV10-3	many	TRBJ2-1	CAISESGQGRQKSYNEQFF	TGTGCCATCAGTGAGTCTGGCCAGGGTCGACAAAAATCCTACAATGAGCAGTTCTTC
TRBD2	TRBV6-4	many	TRBJ2-3	CASSDSPGTRISAQYF	TGTGCCAGCAGTGACTCCCCCGGGACTAGGATTTCGGCGCAGTATTTT
TRBD2	TRBV7-9	many	TRBJ2-7	CASSLELADYEQYF	TGTGCCAGCAGCTTAGAACTAGCGGACTACGAGCAGTACTTC
TRBD2	TRBV7-2	many	TRBJ2-7	CASSLGSGRAIYEQYF	TGTGCCAGCAGCTTAGGTAGCGGGAGGGCCATTTACGAGCAGTACTTC
-	TRBV18	many	TRBJ2-5	CASSPRHRKETQYF	TGTGCCAGCTCACCGAGACATCGGAAAGAGACCCAGTACTTC
-	TRBV9	many	TRBJ2-7	CASSLRQESYEQYF	TGTGCCAGCAGCCTTCGACAGGAGTCCTACGAGCAGTACTTC
TRBD2	TRBV28	many	TRBJ2-2	CASSPQWREVPTGELFF	TGTGCCAGCAGTCCCCAGTGGCGGGAGGTTCCCACCGGGGAGCTGTTTTTT
-	TRBV9	-	TRBJ2-7	CASSVEGAAYEQYF	TGTGCCAGCAGCGTAGAGGGTGCAGCCTACGAGCAGTACTTC
-	TRBV12-3/TRBV12-4	many	TRBJ2-5	CASSLRGRRETQYF	TGTGCCAGCAGTTTACGGGGGCGGAGGGAGACCCAGTACTTC
-	TRBV5-6	many	TRBJ2-7	CASSNRRRSGYEQYF	TGTGCCAGCAGCAATCGTCGACGTAGCGGCTACGAGCAGTACTTC
-	TRBV12-3/TRBV12-4	many	TRBJ2-7	CASSTPQSYEQYF	TGTGCCAGCAGCACCCCACAGAGCTACGAGCAGTACTTC
-	TRBV20-1	many	TRBJ2-5	CSARVPRGQETQYF	TGCAGTGCTAGAGTACCCAGGGGCCAAGAGACCCAGTACTTC
-	TRBV10-3	many	TRBJ2-2	CAVAVANTGELFF	TGTGCCGTAGCGGTCGCGAACACCGGGGAGCTGTTTTTT
-	TRBV7-8	many	TRBJ2-2	CASSLWRSNTGELFF	TGTGCCAGCAGCTTATGGAGGTCGAACACCGGGGAGCTGTTTTTT
TRBD2	TRBV4-3	many	TRBJ2-2	CASSQSTASGGRGELFF	TGCGCCAGCAGCCAATCTACGGCTAGCGGGGGCCGCGGGGAGCTGTTTTTT
TRBD1	TRBV7-9	many	TRBJ1-1	CASSLDRTGAFF	TGTGCCAGCAGCCTGGACCGGACAGGAGCTTTCTTT